This T cell receptor (beta chain) derives from a study of early T cells in non-severe SARS-CoV-2 infection. The CDR3 spans 14 residues. The V gene's germline CDR1 is WSHSY and CDR2 SAAADI. Trimming left V 4 bases short and J 4 bases short, with 13 bases between. One entry per CDR3 protein, called by TCRdb with MiXCR from the 5' RACE reads. The sample carries tens of thousands of distinct CDR3 sequences, 11% recorded once. In its sample, this clonotype was seen a few times. The chain couples TRBV10-2 to TRBJ2-5; tentatively, D is TRBD2 (6 bases). The source is an adult who was a healthcare worker with PCR-confirmed SARS-CoV-2 infection or an uninfected control (not recorded which). Material: whole blood. CDR3 nucleotide sequence: TGCGCCAGCAGTGCTAGCGTGATAGGAGAGACCCAGTACTTC. Its translation: CASSASVIGETQYF.